These T cell receptor beta chains were read from a single sample in a study of blood T cell repertoires in COVID-19. Method: immunoSEQ multiplex PCR; TCRdb's copy keeps in-frame clones and lacks some. The sample includes some 65,000 clones, 74% of them seen just once. Input material: peripheral blood. All receptors come from an elderly woman with acute or convalescent COVID-19. CDR3s include the opening cysteine and the closing phenylalanine or tryptophan. D genes are given only for firm matches. Where a row states a size, it is once, few, many or the class of an expanded clone; other rows omit it.

j_call | clone_size | v_call | d_call | cdr3_aa | cdr3_nt
TRBJ2-7 | few | TRBV7-2 | . | CASSTGSANEQYF | TGTGCCAGCAGTACAGGGTCGGCGAACGAGCAGTACTTC
TRBJ1-2 | many | TRBV5-1 | TRBD1 | CASSNPRQGSYGYTF | TGCGCCAGCAGCAACCCTCGACAGGGGTCCTATGGCTACACCTTC
TRBJ2-7 | . | TRBV6-6 | . | CASSSSDSGYEQYF | TGTGCCAGCAGCTCCAGCGACAGTGGCTACGAGCAGTACTTC
TRBJ2-3 | . | TRBV10-1 | TRBD2 | CASSESSGRAADTQYF | TGCGCCAGCAGTGAGTCAAGCGGGAGGGCCGCGGATACGCAGTATTTT
TRBJ2-1 | . | TRBV9 | . | CASSARGLRGSSYNEQFF | TGTGCCAGCAGCGCGAGGGGGCTACGGGGGAGCTCCTACAATGAGCAGTTCTTC
TRBJ2-1 | . | TRBV9 | . | CASSVTETGEQFF | TGTGCCAGCAGCGTAACGGAGACGGGTGAGCAGTTCTTC
TRBJ2-4 | . | TRBV15 | . | CATSRDETRGLAKNIQYF | TGTGCCACCAGCAGAGATGAAACAAGGGGTCTAGCCAAAAACATTCAGTACTTC
TRBJ1-3 | . | TRBV7-2 | . | CASSDLTVNGNTIYF | TGTGCCAGCAGCGACTTGACGGTTAACGGAAACACCATATATTTT
TRBJ1-5 | . | TRBV18 | . | CASSQGRDIGNQPQHF | TGTGCCAGCTCACAGGGCAGGGATATTGGCAATCAGCCCCAGCATTTT
TRBJ1-4 | . | TRBV9 | . | CASSARLGPPSGNEKLFF | TGTGCCAGCAGCGCCCGGTTAGGCCCCCCGTCGGGTAATGAAAAACTGTTTTTT
TRBJ1-6 | few | TRBV7-2 | TRBD1 | CASSAGQGANSPLHF | TGTGCCAGCAGCGCGGGACAGGGGGCCAATTCACCCCTCCACTTT
TRBJ2-2 | once | TRBV10-3 | . | CAITSGGAGGELFF | TGTGCCATCACATCAGGAGGGGCCGGTGGGGAGCTGTTTTTT
TRBJ1-1 | . | TRBV5-1 | TRBD1 | CASSPAGTGVTEAFF | TGCGCCAGCAGCCCGGCGGGGACAGGGGTCACTGAAGCTTTCTTT
TRBJ1-4 | . | TRBV19 | . | CAKGDRANEKLFF | TGTGCCAAAGGAGACCGGGCTAATGAAAAACTGTTTTTT
TRBJ2-5 | . | TRBV19 | . | CASSIPGTEETQYF | TGTGCCAGTAGTATACCCGGAACAGAAGAGACCCAGTACTTC
TRBJ2-5 | few | TRBV19 | . | CASSIRETQYF | TGTGCCAGTAGTATACGGGAGACCCAGTACTTC
TRBJ1-1 | . | TRBV5-1 | TRBD1 | CASYSGTANTEAFF | TGCGCCAGCTACTCCGGGACAGCGAACACTGAAGCTTTCTTT
TRBJ2-1 | . | TRBV18 | TRBD1 | CASSPTGGEQFF | TGTGCCAGCTCACCAACAGGGGGTGAGCAGTTCTTC
TRBJ1-5 | . | TRBV7-8 | . | CASSLLDDRGFQPQHF | TGTGCCAGCAGCTTATTGGATGATAGAGGTTTTCAGCCCCAGCATTTT
TRBJ1-4 | . | TRBV30 | . | CAWSSQGNPNEKLFF | TGTGCCTGGAGTTCCCAGGGTAATCCTAATGAAAAACTGTTTTTT
TRBJ2-1 | . | TRBV5-1 | TRBD2 | CASSPPPRGGATNEQFF | TGCGCCAGCAGCCCTCCTCCCCGGGGGGGCGCGACCAATGAGCAGTTCTTC
TRBJ1-3 | . | TRBV28 | . | CASRDVLTVSGNTIYF | TGTGCCAGCAGAGACGTCCTGACAGTCTCTGGAAACACCATATATTTT
TRBJ2-3 | . | TRBV28 | TRBD2 | CASSLSLAGVAVGTDTQYF | TGTGCCAGCAGCCTCTCGCTAGCGGGAGTCGCCGTGGGCACAGATACGCAGTATTTT
TRBJ2-7 | . | TRBV29-1 | TRBD2 | CSVAPSGSLEQYF | TGCAGCGTTGCCCCTAGCGGGAGTCTCGAGCAGTACTTC
TRBJ2-1 | . | TRBV6-2/TRBV6-3 | TRBD2 | CASSSHGTSGGYNEQFF | TGTGCCAGCAGTTCCCACGGGACTAGCGGGGGCTACAATGAGCAGTTCTTC
TRBJ2-7 | . | TRBV28 | TRBD2 | CASRPGLAGVYEQYF | TGTGCCAGCAGGCCCGGACTAGCGGGTGTCTACGAGCAGTACTTC
TRBJ2-6 | . | TRBV19 | . | CASTGQGNSGANVLTF | TGTGCCAGTACGGGCCAGGGAAACTCTGGGGCCAACGTCCTGACTTTC
TRBJ2-1 | once | TRBV5-1 | TRBD2 | CASATGTSNYNEQFF | TGCGCCAGCGCGACCGGGACTAGTAACTACAATGAGCAGTTCTTC
TRBJ2-5 | . | TRBV3-1/TRBV3-2 | TRBD1 | CASSQILDRTGTLSQYF | TGTGCCAGCAGCCAAATATTGGACAGGACTGGGACCCTATCCCAGTACTTC
TRBJ2-2 | . | TRBV5-4 | . | CASRQGTGTGELFF | TGTGCCAGCAGACAGGGAACAGGCACCGGGGAGCTGTTTTTT
TRBJ1-1 | . | TRBV5-4 | TRBD1 | CASSKPGQGVTEAFF | TGTGCCAGCAGCAAGCCGGGACAGGGGGTCACTGAAGCTTTCTTT
TRBJ2-3 | . | TRBV18 | TRBD2 | CASSSLAVAGVEDTQYF | TGTGCCAGCTCATCCCTGGCGGTAGCGGGAGTAGAAGATACGCAGTATTTT
TRBJ2-7 | . | TRBV7-9 | TRBD1 | CASSLGQGDAEQYF | TGTGCCAGCAGCTTGGGACAGGGAGATGCCGAGCAGTACTTC
TRBJ1-6 | . | TRBV3-1/TRBV3-2 | TRBD1 | CASSPLGQGGSPLHF | TGTGCCAGCAGCCCGCTAGGACAGGGTGGTTCACCCCTCCACTTT
TRBJ2-5 | . | TRBV7-9 | TRBD1 | CASSFDGTGTQETQYF | TGTGCCAGCAGCTTCGACGGGACAGGGACTCAAGAGACCCAGTACTTC